This is a list of T cell receptor beta chains from one sample in a study of cytomegalovirus exposure and HLA in healthy donors. The protocol was immunoSEQ multiplex PCR, while the TCRdb copy is restricted to in-frame clones and leaves out a portion. Here the sample table reports 100,000 or so clones. The sequenced sample consisted of PBMCs. These receptor sequences come from a man in his fifties or sixties in good health and CMV-seronegative. The CDR3 runs from the conserved cysteine through the conserved F or W. Each record gives: CDR3 protein, J gene, D gene, V gene. D genes are given only for firm matches.

CASKDSTVSGYTF,TRBJ1-2,.,TRBV5-4
CASSVTVVNEQFF,TRBJ2-1,.,TRBV9
CASSMIASGANTGELFF,TRBJ2-2,TRBD2,TRBV19
CASSLYRVGQGINQPQHF,TRBJ1-5,TRBD1,TRBV7-8
CASSRSGWGNQPQHF,TRBJ1-5,.,TRBV7-8
CASSQVANSPLHF,TRBJ1-6,.,TRBV14
CAISRDSHTDTQYF,TRBJ2-3,.,TRBV10-3
CSVRSGLAGGPTGELFF,TRBJ2-2,TRBD2,TRBV29-1
CSVERQRGQYF,TRBJ2-3,TRBD2,TRBV29-1
CASSLGTSGRTHYNEQFF,TRBJ2-1,TRBD2,TRBV13
CASSSGGHPEQYF,TRBJ2-7,.,TRBV27
CASSLHWDRRNTGELFF,TRBJ2-2,TRBD1,TRBV7-6
CSVTGQGWTEAFF,TRBJ1-1,TRBD1,TRBV29-1
CASSQAPGWIPYEQHF,TRBJ2-5,.,TRBV4-3
CASSLQGETQYF,TRBJ2-5,.,TRBV5-1
CASSVAPSGRGQETQYF,TRBJ2-5,TRBD2,TRBV9
CASSQGPSYEQYF,TRBJ2-7,.,TRBV4-3
CASSVVATLINNEQFF,TRBJ2-1,.,TRBV9
CASSYPEPPGGTEAFF,TRBJ1-1,.,TRBV6-6
CASSPSIGTRIYEQYF,.,TRBD2,TRBV4-3
CASTQGTNYGYTF,TRBJ1-2,.,TRBV30
CASSPRTAESMWYEQYF,TRBJ2-7,.,TRBV19
CASSLGSRDYQETQYF,TRBJ2-5,.,TRBV4-1
CASSITGGSKETQYF,TRBJ2-5,TRBD1,TRBV19
CASSPPQYF,.,.,TRBV11-2
CSVGEGTEAFF,TRBJ1-1,.,TRBV29-1
CASSHRDYSYEQYF,TRBJ2-7,TRBD2,TRBV6-5
CASSLGTGPDEQYF,TRBJ2-7,TRBD1,TRBV6-6
CASIPAGGIDEQFF,TRBJ2-1,TRBD2,TRBV28
CASSPLSSYEQYF,TRBJ2-7,.,TRBV7-8
CASRSRTSGLSTGELFF,TRBJ2-2,TRBD2,TRBV27
CASALGQGNTEAFF,TRBJ1-1,TRBD1,TRBV6-5
CASSLYVGTGVNTEAFF,TRBJ1-1,TRBD1,TRBV5-1
CSVVLRGYGAYEQYF,TRBJ2-7,.,TRBV29-1
CASSYRGRGYGYTF,TRBJ1-2,TRBD1,TRBV6-5
CASSLAGKETQYF,TRBJ2-5,.,TRBV5-1
CASSLGGGNTGELFF,TRBJ2-2,.,TRBV5-1